This T cell receptor beta chain originates from a study of T cell clusters in autoimmune cytopenias. Judged by frequency, this clonotype is medium-sized. Roughly 40,000 genome equivalents of blood DNA were amplified for TRB. Germline V gene lookup returns CDR1 MNHNY and CDR2 SVGAGI (reference sequence). This CDR3 contains 14 residues. TRB was amplified by touch-down multiplex PCR, primer pools A and B combined. TCRdb re-analyzed the multiplex PCR reads; it lists each CDR3 protein once, without DNA. Recorded here are about 3,400 distinct CDR3 sequences; the top ten clones represent around 37%. The sequence came from a human donor with an autoimmune cytopenia, with autoimmune hepatitis or in good health (not recorded which). V and J are TRBV6-6 and TRBJ2-7; lacking DNA, the TRBD2 call made by TCRdb goes unchecked. The sequenced material came from peripheral blood. The CDR3 loop is CASSTPAGRYEQYF.